This T cell receptor beta chain was retrieved from a study of blood T cells in healthy people across ages. This clonotype occurred a few times. CDR3 size: 18 residues. V lost 0 bases and J lost 0; bases outside the gene matches: 10. Per the germline V gene, CDR1 is LGHNA and CDR2 is YNFKEQ. Combining a sample-barcoded 5' primer with a J-beta primer mix, a second PCR ran for about 6 to 12 cycles. Via MiXCR, TCRdb re-called the 5' RACE reads, giving one row per CDR3 protein. This table has about 1.5 million distinct CDR3 sequences, roughly two fifths appearing once. This sequence joins TRBV4-2 and TRBJ1-1; 7 bases line up with TRBD1. The sequencing input was blood. This TCR derives from a woman aged 18-29 years in good health. The CDR3: CASSQERLRGEVNTEAFF. The CDR3, as DNA: TGTGCCAGCAGCCAAGAACGACTCAGGGGGGAGGTGAACACTGAAGCTTTCTTT.